A single sample is the source of the 20 T cell receptor beta chains below, sequenced in a study of blood T cells in healthy people across ages (dated by TCRdb to between 2014 and 2016). The library relied on 5' RACE. The instrument was an Illumina HiSeq 2500. A second PCR of roughly 7 to 11 cycles was performed with a sample-barcoded 5' primer and a J-beta primer mix. The public reads were run again by TCRdb, first through fastp at Q25 and then through MiXCR, and only productive beta chains were kept. A single entry per CDR3 protein holds the most common genes and DNA from its merged rows. In all, the sample holds over 950,000 distinct CDR3 sequences, and 35% to 40% of those were seen once. Around 14% of the sample rests with the top ten. The specimen sequenced was blood. All receptors come from a man aged 18 to 30 in good health.

In this sample, this clonotype turned up a few times. The chain uses TRBV29-1 and TRBJ1-1; D is unclear. The length of the CDR3 is 9 residues. CDR1 is SQVTM, CDR2 ANQGSEA, per germline. For the CDR3, the DNA is TGCAGTTCTGGGGATGAAGCTTTCTTT. Translated: CSSGDEAFF.

V usage is TRBV15 and J usage is TRBJ1-1; D gene ambiguous. In germline, CDR1 is LNHNV, CDR2 YYDKDF (reference sequence). V was trimmed by 0 bases and J by 1 base, leaving 9 bases between them. CDR3 length equals 15 residues. As DNA, the CDR3 is TGTGCCACCAGCAGAGATCGGCAGGAGAACACTGAAGCTTTCTTT. This encodes CATSRDRQENTEAFF.

The chain is built from TRBV4-3 and TRBJ1-3, with D hard to call. V shed 0 bases and J shed 6 bases, with 12 bases lying between them. The CDR3 contains 15 residues. CDR1 is LGHNA and CDR2 is YSLEER in the germline V gene. Here the CDR3 reads CASSQEAGRENTIYF. The DNA of the CDR3 is TGCGCCAGCAGCCAAGAGGCAGGTCGTGAAAACACCATATATTTT.

This clonotype appeared once. The gene calls are TRBV5-5 and TRBJ2-3; 9 nucleotides align to TRBD2. The germline gives CDR1 SGHKS, CDR2 YYEKEE (reference sequence). The CDR3 has 15 amino acids. Germline trimming cut 3 bases from V and 4 bases from J; bases unmatched to any gene: 6. CDR3 bases: TGTGCCAGCAGCTCACCGGGACTAGCAGCAGATACGCAGTATTTT. This gives the protein CASSSPGLAADTQYF.

In this sample, this clonotype turned up a few times. The chain carries TRBV20-1 and TRBJ2-5; D ambiguous. CDR1 DFQATT and CDR2 SNEGSKA come from the germline V gene (reference sequence). Trimming removed 6 bases from V and 11 bases from J, with 22 bases in between. The CDR3 length is 13 residues. Here the CDR3 DNA reads TGCAGTGCCAATAGTGGACGGTACAATGAGCAGTACTTC. Protein: CSANSGRYNEQYF.

The chain employs TRBV7-2 and TRBJ1-5; D call uncertain. The CDR3 consists of 14 residues. Germline loops: CDR1 SGHTA, CDR2 FQGNSA. With 3 bases removed from V and 5 bases from J, the gap between germline ends came to 11 bases. CDR3 bases: TGTACCAGCAGCTTCGCCCTCTCGGATCAGCCCCAGCATTTT. This translates into CTSSFALSDQPQHF.

This clonotype occurred a few times. V is TRBV30 and J is TRBJ2-7, with no clear D. The CDR3 runs 12 residues. The germline gives CDR1 GTSNPN, CDR2 SVGIG (reference sequence). Trimming took 3 bases from V and 9 from J, leaving 15 bases between them. CDR3 nucleotides: TGTGCCTGGAGCCTCCCATACACGGCGCAGTACTTC. Residues: CAWSLPYTAQYF. Combining the CDR3 with reference TRBV30 and TRBJ2-7 gives the whole variable domain SQTIHQWPATLVQPVGSPLSLECTVEGTSNPNLYWYRQAAGRGLQLLFYSVGIGQISSEVPQNLSASRPQDRQFILSSKKLLLSDSGFYLCAWSLPYTAQYFGPGTRLTVT.

The V and J genes are TRBV19 and TRBJ1-2; D gene uncertain. CDR1 is LNHDA, CDR2 SQIVND, per germline (reference sequence). V was clipped by 3 bases and J by 0 bases, with 17 bases between them. The CDR3 has 17 residues. CDR3 in amino acids: CASSMVGAVRANYGYTF. For the CDR3, the DNA is TGTGCCAGTAGTATGGTGGGAGCAGTTCGAGCTAACTATGGCTACACCTTC.

This sequence joins TRBV27 and TRBJ1-5; D not resolved. The CDR3 has 15 amino acids. V gave up 3 bases and J gave up 0 bases, with 9 bases separating them. Germline V gene data show CDR1 as MNHEY and CDR2 as SMNVEV (reference sequence). The CDR3 loop is CASSFRGNSNQPQHF. CDR3 sequence (DNA): TGTGCCAGCAGTTTCCGCGGTAATAGCAATCAGCCCCAGCATTTT.

J is TRBJ1-1 and V is TRBV7-2; 7 nucleotides align to TRBD1. Trimming at V came to 2 bases and at J to 5 bases, leaving 8 bases not matched to a gene. CDR3 length: 15 amino acids. Germline lookup yields CDR1 SGHTA and CDR2 FQGNSA. The CDR3 is CASSLPGDSGTEAFF. The CDR3 DNA follows: TGTGCCAGCAGCTTACCCGGGGACAGCGGGACTGAAGCTTTCTTT.

This clonotype appeared a few times. This chain uses TRBV12-3 or TRBV12-4 with TRBJ2-1; no definite D call. Trimming stripped 6 bases from V and 5 bases from J, with 5 bases between. The CDR3 runs to 11 residues. CDR3 region: CASRIDNEQFF. As DNA, the CDR3 is TGTGCCAGCAGGATAGACAATGAGCAGTTCTTC.

This clonotype was detected ten times or more. V and J are TRBV20-1 and TRBJ1-4; possible D gene TRBD1, 6 bases. This CDR3 is built from 15 residues. Trimming left V 6 bases short and J 4 bases short, with 18 bases between. Germline V gives CDR1 DFQATT, CDR2 SNEGSKA (reference sequence). CDR3 protein: CSASNRGALNEKLFF. DNA for the CDR3: TGCAGTGCCTCAAACCGGGGGGCCCTTAATGAAAAACTGTTTTTT.

This clonotype occurred a few times. The gene calls are TRBV12-3 or TRBV12-4 and TRBJ2-2; TRBD1 agrees at 9 bases. Trimming cost V 6 bases and J 5 bases; bases outside gene matches: 4. The CDR3 totals 14 residues. The CDR3 spells CASSGTGRTGELFF. The DNA of the CDR3 is TGTGCCAGCAGCGGGACAGGGCGGACCGGGGAGCTGTTTTTT.

This sequence joins TRBV2 and TRBJ1-5; D is ambiguous. The V gene's germline CDR1 is SNHLY and CDR2 FYNNEI. This CDR3 spans 15 amino acids. V was clipped by 1 base and J by 0 bases, with 7 bases between them. CDR3 DNA: TGTGCCAGCAGTGAAGGTATCGATAGCAATCAGCCCCAGCATTTT. As protein: CASSEGIDSNQPQHF.

This rearrangement joins TRBV2 to TRBJ1-2, with D possibly being TRBD1 (6 bases). The germline V gene has CDR1 SNHLY and CDR2 FYNNEI. The CDR3 sequence is 13 residues long. The V gene lost 4 bases and the J gene lost 4 bases, with 10 bases spanning the gap. In DNA form, the CDR3 reads TGTGCCAGCAGTGGGACAGAGACCTATGGCTACACCTTC. Translated, it gives CASSGTETYGYTF.

The chain has TRBV15 and TRBJ1-4; no clear D. Germline values: CDR1 LNHNV, CDR2 YYDKDF (reference sequence). Trimming cost V 0 bases and J 8 bases, with 22 bases left between them. The CDR3 loop spans 18 amino acids. CDR3: CATSRDLPGKAQHEKLFF. The CDR3 DNA reads as TGTGCCACCAGCAGAGATCTCCCGGGGAAAGCACAACACGAAAAACTGTTTTTT.

This chain connects TRBV6-5 to TRBJ2-3; no clear D gene. Germline V gene sequence: CDR1 MNHEY, CDR2 SVGAGI. The CDR3 loop spans 15 amino acids. Trimming took off 0 bases at V and 3 bases at J, with 10 bases between the two ends. CDR3 coding DNA: TGTGCCAGCAGTTACTCCGGCCTCCGGACAGATACGCAGTATTTT. Protein product: CASSYSGLRTDTQYF.

This rearrangement joins TRBV5-1 to TRBJ1-6, with a tentative D call TRBD1 (5 bases). The length of the CDR3 is 15 residues. Trimming took 3 bases from V and 8 from J, leaving 15 bases between them. Germline V gene sequence: CDR1 SGHRS, CDR2 YFSETQ. The CDR3 region is CASSSRDVIDSPLHF. The CDR3 bases are TGCGCCAGCAGCTCCCGGGACGTGATCGATTCACCCCTCCACTTT.

The chain joins TRBV6-5 to TRBJ2-1; 7 positions match TRBD1. V lost 0 bases to trimming and J lost 4 bases; unmatched junction nucleotides: 6. The CDR3 runs 16 residues. Germline V CDR1 and CDR2: MNHEY, SVGAGI. This CDR3 reads CASSYSWGQRYNEQFF. The CDR3 DNA reads as TGTGCCAGCAGTTACTCTTGGGGACAGCGGTACAATGAGCAGTTCTTC.

This clonotype was found many times. The rearrangement links TRBV27 to TRBJ2-2, with a weak D call TRBD2 (5 bases). Germline V CDR1 and CDR2: MNHEY, SMNVEV (reference sequence). The CDR3 runs to 13 residues. The V gene lost 5 bases and the J gene lost 4 bases, with 8 bases spanning the gap. The CDR3 reads CASSPLATGELFF. CDR3 sequence (DNA): TGTGCCAGCAGTCCCCTAGCCACCGGGGAGCTGTTTTTT.